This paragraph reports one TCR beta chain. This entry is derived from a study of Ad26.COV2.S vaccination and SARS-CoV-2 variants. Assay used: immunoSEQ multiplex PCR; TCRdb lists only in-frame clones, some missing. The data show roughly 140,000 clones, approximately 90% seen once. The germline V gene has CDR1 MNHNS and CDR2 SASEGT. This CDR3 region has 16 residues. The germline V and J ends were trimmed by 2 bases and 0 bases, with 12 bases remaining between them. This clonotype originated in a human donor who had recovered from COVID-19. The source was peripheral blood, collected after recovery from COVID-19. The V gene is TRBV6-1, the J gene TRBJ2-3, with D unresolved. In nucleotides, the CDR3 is TGTGCCAGCAGTGAAATGGGCCAGCCTAGCACAGATACGCAGTATTTT. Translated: CASSEMGQPSTDTQYF.